One and the same sample provided the 6 T cell receptor beta chains below, sequenced in a study of identical twins. MiXCR, run by TCRdb on the 5' RACE reads, gives a single entry per CDR3 protein. This repertoire shows roughly 1,500,000 distinct CDR3 sequences, about 32% found once; its top ten account for about 0.25%. Sequenced sample: cord blood. These receptors came from a newborn girl in good health.

This clonotype was observed a single time. The chain recombines TRBV7-9 with TRBJ2-5; D gene unclear. V lost 3 bases and J 0 bases, leaving 11 bases between the germline ends. This CDR3 is built from 15 residues. Germline V lookup: CDR1 SEHNR, CDR2 FQNEAQ (reference sequence). The chain's CDR3 is CASSFRLSYQETQYF. CDR3 in DNA: TGTGCCAGCAGCTTCCGGCTAAGCTACCAAGAGACCCAGTACTTC.

V is TRBV20-1 and J is TRBJ2-5; D is perhaps TRBD1 (6 bases). The germline V gene encodes CDR1 DFQATT and CDR2 SNEGSKA (reference sequence). V lost 0 bases and J lost 3, with 14 bases in between. The CDR3 length is 15 residues. CDR3 region: CSARDPRQAKETQYF. The CDR3 DNA reads TGCAGTGCTAGAGATCCGAGACAGGCTAAAGAGACCCAGTACTTC.

This clonotype was counted many times. J is TRBJ2-1 and V is TRBV6-5; the D gene is possibly TRBD1 (6 bases). Germline V gene sequence: CDR1 MNHEY, CDR2 SVGAGI. V lost 5 bases, J lost 6 bases, and 20 bases lay in between. The CDR3 is made up of 16 amino acids. As DNA, the CDR3 is TGTGCCAGCAGTAAACCGGGACAAGGATGGGGCAATGAGCAGTTCTTC. Translation gives CASSKPGQGWGNEQFF.

This clonotype was seen a handful of times. J is TRBJ2-3 and V is TRBV20-1; TRBD2 matches 8 bases. Trimming at V came to 3 bases and at J to 2 bases, leaving 10 bases not matched to a gene. Germline V CDR1 and CDR2: DFQATT, SNEGSKA (reference sequence). CDR3 size: 16 residues. The CDR3 nucleotides are TGCAGTGCTAGGGAGGACATAGCGGGGTACACAGATACGCAGTATTTT. Amino acid sequence: CSAREDIAGYTDTQYF.

V gene TRBV20-1 combines with J gene TRBJ1-2, with D unresolved. Germline-derived CDR1 and CDR2 are DFQATT and SNEGSKA (reference sequence). The CDR3 runs 14 residues. Between the trimmed V and J ends, which lost 0 bases and 4 bases, there was a span of 12 bases. The CDR3 DNA reads TGCAGTGCTAGAGATAAGCGGGTTCCCTATGGCTACACCTTC. It specifies CSARDKRVPYGYTF.

V usage is TRBV10-3 and J usage is TRBJ1-2, with D possibly matching TRBD1 (6 bases). The length of the CDR3 is 13 residues. V was clipped by 2 bases and J by 5 bases, with 9 bases between them. Germline V CDR1 and CDR2: ENHRY, SYGVKD. CDR3 in amino acids: CAISEGQLYGYTF. As DNA, the CDR3 is TGTGCCATCAGTGAGGGACAGCTTTATGGCTACACCTTC.